The clone carrying this T cell receptor (beta chain) has at least ten counts. Its matching antigen is unknown. This CDR3 contains 14 residues. V dropped 2 bases and J dropped 2 bases, with 10 bases sitting between them. In germline, CDR1 is KGHSH, CDR2 LQKENI. This specimen belongs to a study of T cells after yellow fever vaccination. Across the study: SMART-Seq v4 Ultra Low Input handled preparation of low-cell-number fractions.

Researchers made TCR cDNA using 5'RACE template switching, and this step added a universal primer site and UMIs. Each CDR3 protein gets one entry after TCRdb re-called the 5' RACE reads with MiXCR. The sample records approximately 550,000 distinct CDR3 sequences, 15% to 20% being singletons. Whole-study results and caveats: Abundant clonotypes from the bulk population could have been carried over as contaminants into FACS-sorted repertoires. Secondary responses were weaker yet peaked faster, day 5 versus 15.

The receptor comes from a man aged 25 to 40 who received the YFV17D yellow fever vaccine. The chain carries TRBV18 and TRBJ2-7; D possibly uses TRBD1 or TRBD2 (7 bases each). The sample in question was PBMCs, obtained 15 days after the yellow fever booster vaccination. CDR3 loop: CASSPSGGAYEQYF. The CDR3 nucleotides are TGTGCCAGCTCACCATCAGGGGGGGCCTACGAGCAGTACTTC.